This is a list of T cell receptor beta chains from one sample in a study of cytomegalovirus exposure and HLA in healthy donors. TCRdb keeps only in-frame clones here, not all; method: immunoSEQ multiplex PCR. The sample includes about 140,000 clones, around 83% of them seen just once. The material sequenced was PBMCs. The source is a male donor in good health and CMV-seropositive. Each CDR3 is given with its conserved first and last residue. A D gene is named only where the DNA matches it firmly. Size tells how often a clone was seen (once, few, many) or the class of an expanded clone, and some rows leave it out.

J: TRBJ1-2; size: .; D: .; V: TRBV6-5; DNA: TGTGCCAGCAGCCTGACAGGACACTATGGCTACACCTTC; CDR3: CASSLTGHYGYTF
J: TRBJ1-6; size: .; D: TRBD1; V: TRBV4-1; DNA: TGCGCCAGCAGCCAAACGGGACAGGGAGGTTATAATTCACCCCTCCACTTT; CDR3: CASSQTGQGGYNSPLHF
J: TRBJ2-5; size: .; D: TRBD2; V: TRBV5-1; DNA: TGCGCCAGCAGCTTGGGCGGGGGGCCCGAAGAGACCCAGTACTTC; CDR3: CASSLGGGPEETQYF
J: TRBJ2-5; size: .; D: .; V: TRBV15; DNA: TGTGCCACCAGCAGAGATTCGGGGGGCGCGGAGACCCAGTACTTC; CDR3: CATSRDSGGAETQYF
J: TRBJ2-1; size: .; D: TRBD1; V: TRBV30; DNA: TGTGCCTGGGAACCGGGACAGGGATACAATGAGCAGTTCTTC; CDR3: CAWEPGQGYNEQFF
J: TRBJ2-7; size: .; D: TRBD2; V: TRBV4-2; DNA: TGTGCCAGCAGCCAAGATCTGGGGGAGGGCCCGTTGTACGAGCAGTACTTC; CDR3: CASSQDLGEGPLYEQYF
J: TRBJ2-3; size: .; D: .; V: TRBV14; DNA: TGTGCCAGCAGCCAAGTAGGAGGTGATACGCAGTATTTT; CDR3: CASSQVGGDTQYF
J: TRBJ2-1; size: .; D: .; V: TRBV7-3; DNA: TGTGCCAGCAGCTTTGGCTGGGGGGCCTACAATGAGCAGTTCTTC; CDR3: CASSFGWGAYNEQFF
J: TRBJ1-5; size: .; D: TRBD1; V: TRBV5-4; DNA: TGTGCCAGCAGCGAGGGGGGACAGGGTCAGCCCCAGCATTTT; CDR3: CASSEGGQGQPQHF
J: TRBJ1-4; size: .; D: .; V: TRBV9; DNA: TGTGCCAGCAGTGCACGGGATAATGAAAAACTGTTTTTT; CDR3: CASSARDNEKLFF
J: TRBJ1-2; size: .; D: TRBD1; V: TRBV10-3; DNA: TGTGCCATCAGTGAGGGGTCAGGGGGCAACGGCTATGGCTACACCTTC; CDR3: CAISEGSGGNGYGYTF
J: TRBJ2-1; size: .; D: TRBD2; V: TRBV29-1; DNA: TGCAGCGTTGAATCGTCTAGCGGAGCTAACAATGAGCAGTTCTTC; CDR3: CSVESSSGANNEQFF
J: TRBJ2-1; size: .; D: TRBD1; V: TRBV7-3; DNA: TGTGCCAGCAGCTCAGGACAGGGGGCTTACGATGAGCAGTTCTTC; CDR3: CASSSGQGAYDEQFF
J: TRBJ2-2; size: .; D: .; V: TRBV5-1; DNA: TGCGCCAGCAGCTTGAGGACAACCGCGAACACCGGGGAGCTGTTTTTT; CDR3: CASSLRTTANTGELFF
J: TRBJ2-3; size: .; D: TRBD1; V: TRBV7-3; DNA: TGTGCCAGCAGCGATGGGACAGGGGGAATTACAGATACGCAGTATTTT; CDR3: CASSDGTGGITDTQYF
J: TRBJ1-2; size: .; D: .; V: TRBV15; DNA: TGTGCCACCAGCAGAGAGGGAACAGGGTTGGGCTACACCTTC; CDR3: CATSREGTGLGYTF
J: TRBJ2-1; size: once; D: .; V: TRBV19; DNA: TGTGCCAGTAGCTGGGGCTCGAACAATGAGCAGTTCTTC; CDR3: CASSWGSNNEQFF
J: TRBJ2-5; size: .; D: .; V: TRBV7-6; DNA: TGTGCCAGCAGCCCCCGGGAACAAGAGACCCAGTACTTC; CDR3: CASSPREQETQYF
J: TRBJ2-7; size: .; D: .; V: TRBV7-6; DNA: TGTGCCAGCAGCTTAGCTGGGGCCCCTCGGGACGAGCAGTACTTC; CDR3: CASSLAGAPRDEQYF
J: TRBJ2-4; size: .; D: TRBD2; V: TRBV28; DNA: TGTGCCAGCAGCCCGCCAGAGGGAGGGAGCGACATTCAGTACTTC; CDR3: CASSPPEGGSDIQYF
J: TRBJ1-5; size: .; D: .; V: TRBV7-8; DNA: TGTGCCAGCAGCTTAGGTGGGGCTACTAGCAATCAGCCCCAGCATTTT; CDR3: CASSLGGATSNQPQHF
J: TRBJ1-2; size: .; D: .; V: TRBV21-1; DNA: TGTGCCAGCAGCAACCACCCCATGCACTATGGCTACCCCTTC; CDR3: CASSNHPMHYGYPF
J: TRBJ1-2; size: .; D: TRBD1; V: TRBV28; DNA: TGTGCCAGCAGTTCAACCACCATCACAGGGGCTAACTATGGCTACACCTTC; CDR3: CASSSTTITGANYGYTF
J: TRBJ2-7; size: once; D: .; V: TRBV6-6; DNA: TGTGCCAGCAGTTACCTGACATCTCGAACTTCCTACGAGCAGTACTTC; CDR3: CASSYLTSRTSYEQYF
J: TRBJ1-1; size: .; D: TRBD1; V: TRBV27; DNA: TGTGCCAGCAGTTTTGGGACAGCAAACACTGAAGCTTTCTTT; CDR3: CASSFGTANTEAFF
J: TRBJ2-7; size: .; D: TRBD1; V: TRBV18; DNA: TGTGCCAGCTCACCCGGGACAGGGGGCCCCTACGAGCAGTACTTC; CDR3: CASSPGTGGPYEQYF
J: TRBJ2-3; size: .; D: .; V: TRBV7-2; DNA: TGTGCCAGCAGCCCACAGGTCTCCGATACGCAGTATTTT; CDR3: CASSPQVSDTQYF
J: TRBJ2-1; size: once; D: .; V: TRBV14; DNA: TGTGCCAGCAGCCAAGTGACAGGTTTCAATGAGCAGTTCTTC; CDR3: CASSQVTGFNEQFF
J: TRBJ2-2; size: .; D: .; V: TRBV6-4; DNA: TGTGCCAGCAGCAGGGTGTCGTGGACCGGGGAGCTGTTTTTT; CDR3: CASSRVSWTGELFF
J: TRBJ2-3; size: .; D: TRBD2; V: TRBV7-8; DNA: TGTGCCAGCAGCTTAGATGGAGCGGGGGGGCCAAGAGATACGCAGTATTTT; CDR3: CASSLDGAGGPRDTQYF
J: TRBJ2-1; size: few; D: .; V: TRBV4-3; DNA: TGCGCCAGCAGCCAAGACAGTAAGACAGTTTACAATGAGCAGTTCTTC; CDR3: CASSQDSKTVYNEQFF
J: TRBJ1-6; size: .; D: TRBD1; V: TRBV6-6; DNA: TGTGCCAGCAGAGGGACAGGGGGTACTTCACCCCTCCACTTT; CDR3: CASRGTGGTSPLHF
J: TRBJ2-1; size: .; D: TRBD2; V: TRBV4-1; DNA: TGCGCCAGCAGCCAAGAACGGGGGGGCAGGGATGAGCAGTTCTTC; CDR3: CASSQERGGRDEQFF
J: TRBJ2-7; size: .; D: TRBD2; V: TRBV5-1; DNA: TGCGCCAGCAGCTTTTTAGCGGGGGGTTACGAGCAGTACTTC; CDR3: CASSFLAGGYEQYF
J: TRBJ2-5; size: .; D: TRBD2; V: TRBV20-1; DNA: TGCAGTGCCACCGGGGGGGAGACCCAGTACTTC; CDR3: CSATGGETQYF
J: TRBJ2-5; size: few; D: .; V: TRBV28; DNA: TGTGCCAGCAGTTTCTCCAGCGTACAAGAGACCCAGTACTTC; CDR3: CASSFSSVQETQYF
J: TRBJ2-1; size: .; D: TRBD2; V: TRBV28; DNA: TGTGCCAGCAGTTTTCTAGCGGGGGTCTACAATGAGCAGTTCTTC; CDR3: CASSFLAGVYNEQFF
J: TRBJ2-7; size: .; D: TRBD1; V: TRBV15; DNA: TGTGCCACCAGCAGAGATCCAGGGGGCTACGAGCAGTACTTC; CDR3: CATSRDPGGYEQYF
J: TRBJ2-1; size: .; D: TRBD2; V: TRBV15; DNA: TGTGCCACCAGCAGAGATAGACTAGCGGGGGTCTCTGCGCAGTTCTTC; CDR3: CATSRDRLAGVSAQFF
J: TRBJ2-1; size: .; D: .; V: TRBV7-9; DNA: TGTGCCAGCAGCTTAGGGGCCGTGGCCTACAATGAGCAGTTCTTC; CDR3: CASSLGAVAYNEQFF
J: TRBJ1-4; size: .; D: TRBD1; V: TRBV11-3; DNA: TGTGCCAGCAGCCCCCGGGACAGTGAAAAACTGTTTTTT; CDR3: CASSPRDSEKLFF
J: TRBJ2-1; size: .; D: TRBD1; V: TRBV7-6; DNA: TGTGCCAGCAGCTCGGGACAGCCGTACAATGAGCAGTTCTTC; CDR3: CASSSGQPYNEQFF
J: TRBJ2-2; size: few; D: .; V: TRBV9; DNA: TGTGCCAGCAGCTCCTCAGGGTTGAACACCGGGGAGCTGTTTTTT; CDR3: CASSSSGLNTGELFF
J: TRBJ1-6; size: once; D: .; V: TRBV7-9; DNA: TGTGCCAGCAGTCCTTCAGGAAATTCACCCCTCCACTTT; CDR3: CASSPSGNSPLHF
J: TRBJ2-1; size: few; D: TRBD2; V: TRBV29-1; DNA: TGCAGCGTCGACGGACTAGCCTACAATGAGCAGTTCTTC; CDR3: CSVDGLAYNEQFF
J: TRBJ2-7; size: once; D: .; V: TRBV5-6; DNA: TGTGCCAGCCACCTCTTAGGGAGCGAGCAGTACTTC; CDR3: CASHLLGSEQYF
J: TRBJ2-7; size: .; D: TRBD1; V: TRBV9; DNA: TGTGCCAGCAGCGCAGGACAGGGGGACTACGAGCAGTACTTC; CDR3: CASSAGQGDYEQYF
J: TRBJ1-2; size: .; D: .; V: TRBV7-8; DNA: TGTGCCAGCAGCTTAGGGGCGCATGGCCAAAACTATGGCTACACCTTC; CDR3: CASSLGAHGQNYGYTF
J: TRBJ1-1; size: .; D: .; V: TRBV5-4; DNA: TGTGCCAGCAGCTTGCCAGGGAAGCATGAAGCTTTCTTT; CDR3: CASSLPGKHEAFF
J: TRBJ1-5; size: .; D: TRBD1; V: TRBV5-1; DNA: TGCGCCAGCAGCTTGGCCGGGACAGTCGATCAGCCCCAGCATTTT; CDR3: CASSLAGTVDQPQHF
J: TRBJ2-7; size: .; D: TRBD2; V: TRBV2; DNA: TGTGCCAGCAGTCGTTTAGCGGGGGGGGCCTACGAGCAGTACTTC; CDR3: CASSRLAGGAYEQYF
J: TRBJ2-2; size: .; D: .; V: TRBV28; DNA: TGTGCCAGCAGTTTTGGCGGGCGACCGACCGGGGAGCTGTTTTTT; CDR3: CASSFGGRPTGELFF
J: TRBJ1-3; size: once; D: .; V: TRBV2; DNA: TGTGCCAGCAGTGAGGGGCCATACTCTGGAAACACCATATATTTT; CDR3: CASSEGPYSGNTIYF
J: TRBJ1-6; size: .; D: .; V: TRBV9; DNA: TGTGCCAGCAGCCTAAGTGCTCGGGGGGAGAATTCACCCCTCCACTTT; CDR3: CASSLSARGENSPLHF
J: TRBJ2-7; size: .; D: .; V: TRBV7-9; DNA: TGTGCCAGCAGCTTAGCTGAGGCTAGCTCGGTGCAGTACTTC; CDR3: CASSLAEASSVQYF
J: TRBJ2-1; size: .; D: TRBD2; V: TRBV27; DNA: TGTGCCAGCAGTTTGGGCGGGAGCTCCTACAATGAGCAGTTCTTC; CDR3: CASSLGGSSYNEQFF
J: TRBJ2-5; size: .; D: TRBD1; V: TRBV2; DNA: TGTGCCAGCAGACCCCAGGGGGTAGTGGGGACCCAGTACTTC; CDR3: CASRPQGVVGTQYF
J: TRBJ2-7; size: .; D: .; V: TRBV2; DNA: TGTGCCAGCAGCCTCTCTATCGGAGGCTCCTACGAGCAGTACTTC; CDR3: CASSLSIGGSYEQYF
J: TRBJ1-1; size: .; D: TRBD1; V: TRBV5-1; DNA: TGCGCCAGCACCCTCGGACAGGGAAATACTGAAGCTTTCTTT; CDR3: CASTLGQGNTEAFF